Included here is one T cell receptor beta chain sequence, with context. Antigen specificity is unknown. The source of the sample is a study of blood T cells in healthy people across ages. A second roughly 7 to 11 cycle PCR used barcoded and J-beta primers. In TCRdb, the 5' RACE reads were re-called with MiXCR into one record per CDR3 protein. Found here are 800,000 to 900,000 distinct CDR3 sequences, roughly 60% of them singletons; the top ten hold roughly 25%. Germline V CDR1 and CDR2: MNHNY, SVGAGI (reference sequence). V was pared by 0 bases and J by 2 bases, with 5 bases between. CDR3 size: 13 residues. Study conclusions and caveats: Donor CMV status was unknown, possibly confounding expanded clonotype changes. Compared with aged donors, long-lived donors showed fewer expanded clones, suggesting selection. Calculation of diversity from one million T cells yielded estimates considered to be underestimates.

This chain uses TRBV6-6 with TRBJ2-7, with D unresolved. The origin of this receptor is a man aged 25-45 years in good health. Specimen: blood. The CDR3 sequence is CASSYSNPYEQYF. The CDR3, as DNA: TGTGCCAGCAGTTACTCGAACCCCTACGAGCAGTACTTC.